This TCR beta chain stems from a study of early T cells in non-severe SARS-CoV-2 infection (TCRdb year 2021). Context from the whole study: Bulk RNA from unsorted whole blood was used for TCR sequencing, so alpha and beta chains could not be paired.

This clonotype was counted ten times or more. Its specific antigen is unknown. Base-call qualities are not available, and no considerably larger clone is one nucleotide away. The library relied on 5' RACE. The data were produced on a NextSeq 500. In the TCR library protocol, unique molecular identifiers were attached to individual cDNA molecules to correct for PCR bias and sequencing error. Sequencing covered both TCR alpha and beta chains, and within each sample the abundances of alpha and beta sequences were tightly co-correlated. From the authors' description of their analysis: Decombinator V4 was used to perform V gene, J gene and CDR3 annotation of TCR sequences. Expanded TCRs were defined as changing significantly between any two time points under a Poisson model with p below 0.0001. TCR abundances were normalised to the total number of TCRs sequenced per sample and were expressed as counts per million. VDJdb, accessed 1 November 2021, was searched for CMV, EBV and SARS-CoV-2 annotated TCRs, excluding TCRs annotated for multiple antigens. In TCRdb, the public reads were trimmed at Q25 with fastp and aligned with MiXCR, with productive beta chains retained. Each record represents a unique CDR3 protein, reported with the most common genes and DNA among its rows. The V and J calls were determined by TCRdb, not by the authors. Present in this sample are fewer than 85,000 distinct CDR3 sequences, 8.5% to 10% of which were seen just once. More than 4.5% of the sample is in the top ten clones.

Broader findings and caveats from the paper: Matching against VDJdb was skewed toward anti-spike CD8 responses, likely underestimated virus-specific expansions, and missed private and CD4 specificities.

This was a case-control study nested in a cohort of healthcare workers in London, UK, who had nasopharyngeal swab PCR tests and blood samples taken every week. Healthcare workers were enrolled in the week of the UK lockdown, from 23 to 31 March 2020, and were followed every week for up to about 16 weeks. The sequencing sample was made of whole blood. The source of this sequence is an adult who was a healthcare worker with PCR-confirmed SARS-CoV-2 infection or an uninfected control (not recorded which).

The bases read TGTGCCAGCAGTGAGGGGATGCAAGAGACCCAGTACTTC. Its protein is CASSEGMQETQYF. The chain is encoded by TRBV6-1 joined to TRBJ2-5, with no confident D gene call. V sheds 3 bases and J sheds 2 bases, leaving 7 bases between their ends. The CDR3 holds 13 amino acids from the cysteine to the phenylalanine. The DNA shown is the 39-base CDR3, in frame from base 1. The germline V gene provides CDR1 MNHNS and CDR2 SASEGT.